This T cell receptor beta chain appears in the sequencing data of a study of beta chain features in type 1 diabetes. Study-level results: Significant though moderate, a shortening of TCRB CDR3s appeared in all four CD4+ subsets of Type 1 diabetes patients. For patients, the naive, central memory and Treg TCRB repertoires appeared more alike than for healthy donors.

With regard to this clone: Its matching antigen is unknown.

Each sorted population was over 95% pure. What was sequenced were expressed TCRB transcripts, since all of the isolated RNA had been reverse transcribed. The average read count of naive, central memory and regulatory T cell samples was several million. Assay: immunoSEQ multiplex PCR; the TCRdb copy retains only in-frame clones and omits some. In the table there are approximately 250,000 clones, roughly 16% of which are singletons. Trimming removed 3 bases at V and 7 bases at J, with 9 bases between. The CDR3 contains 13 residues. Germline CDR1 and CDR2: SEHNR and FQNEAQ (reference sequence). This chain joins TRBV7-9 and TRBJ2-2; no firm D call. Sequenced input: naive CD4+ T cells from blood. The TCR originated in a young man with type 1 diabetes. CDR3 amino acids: CASSFHHNGELFF. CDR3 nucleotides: TGTGCCAGCAGCTTTCATCACAACGGGGAGCTGTTTTTT.